One sample yielded the 30 T cell receptor beta chains listed below, sequenced in a study of regulatory T cells in long-lasting Graves disease. Time point specified: newly diagnosed GD, antithyroid drugs for less than 3 months. Extracted RNA from PBMCs served as the source of the TCR library. The authors built TCR beta libraries using iRepertoire HTBI primers and Arm-PCR of CDR3 regions. TCRdb reanalysed the multiplex PCR reads using MiXCR and keeps one entry per CDR3 protein. Here the sample spans 370,000 or so distinct CDR3 sequences, roughly 17% being singletons. Another study also made use of these data, one on T cells in Graves' hyperthyroidism and ophthalmopathy.

Material: peripheral blood mononuclear cells (PBMCs), obtained at new diagnosis, from a patient treated with antithyroid drugs. Receptor source: a woman aged 18-29 years with Graves disease.

Concerning this clonotype itself: This may stem from a read error, because a much larger clone lies one nucleotide away. The J gene is TRBJ2-5, the V gene TRBV3-1; TRBD1 aligns across 10 bases. This CDR3 has 15 amino acids. From germline, CDR1 is LGHDT and CDR2 YNNKEL (reference sequence). The CDR3 loop reads CASSQDDRGPEIQYF. The CDR3 nucleotides are TGTGCCAGCAGCCAAGATGACAGGGGGCCGGAGATCCAGTACTTC.

This clonotype was detected ten times or more. The J gene is TRBJ1-1, the V gene TRBV6-1; TRBD1 is a possible D gene (5 bases). The V and J ends lost 5 bases and 1 base respectively, with 8 bases between them. In germline, CDR1 is MNHNS, CDR2 SASEGT. The CDR3 runs 13 residues. This chain's CDR3 is CASSQTANTEAFF. CDR3 bases: TGTGCCAGCAGTCAGACAGCGAACACTGAAGCTTTCTTT.

The chain has TRBV28 and TRBJ2-3, with 11 nucleotides matching TRBD2. This CDR3 contains 18 residues. Germline lookup yields CDR1 MDHEN and CDR2 SYDVKM. Germline trimming cut 4 bases from V and 0 bases from J; bases unmatched to any gene: 9. In DNA form, the CDR3 reads TGTGCCAGCAGTTCCCCGGGTAGCGGGGGGGGGAGCACAGATACGCAGTATTTT. It codes for CASSSPGSGGGSTDTQYF.

This clonotype has ten or more counts. The rearrangement joins TRBV18 to TRBJ2-3; D gene uncertain. CDR1 KGHSH and CDR2 LQKENI come from the germline V gene. This CDR3 has 16 residues. V lost 1 base, J lost 2 bases, and 13 bases lay in between. CDR3 residues: CASSPLRDVPTDTQYF. CDR3 in DNA: TGTGCCAGCTCACCACTGCGCGACGTACCCACAGATACGCAGTATTTT. The entire variable domain, with the rest obtained from reference TRBV18 and TRBJ2-3, is as follows: NAGVMQNPRHLVRRRGQEARLRCSPMKGHSHVYWYRQLPEEGLKFMVYLQKENIIDESGMPKERFSAEFPKEGPSILRIQQVVRGDSAAYFCASSPLRDVPTDTQYFGPGTRLTVL.

This sequence joins TRBV7-6 and TRBJ2-7; 7 nucleotides align to TRBD2. Germline V gene lookup returns CDR1 SGHVS and CDR2 FNYEAQ. Trimming at V came to 1 base and at J to 5 bases, leaving 8 bases not matched to a gene. This CDR3 has 15 residues. DNA for the CDR3: TGTGCCAGCAGCTTAGGGTGGGGGGGGAGCAACGAGCAGTACTTC. It codes for CASSLGWGGSNEQYF. The variable domain in full, with the rest retrieved from reference TRBV7-6 and TRBJ2-7, is GAGVSQSPRYKVTKRGQDVALRCDPISGHVSLYWYRQALGQGPEFLTYFNYEAQQDKSGLPNDRFSAERPEGSISTLTIQRTEQRDSAMYRCASSLGWGGSNEQYFGPGTRLTVT.

This clonotype has at least ten counts. This chain links TRBV7-8 with TRBJ1-4, with a possible D match to TRBD1 (6 bases). The CDR3 is 21 amino acids. The V end lost 2 bases, the J end lost 0 bases, and 25 bases lay between the germline ends. In germline, CDR1 is SGHVS, CDR2 FQNEAQ. The CDR3 here is CASSLWGMRTGSLSTNEKLFF. The DNA of the CDR3 is TGTGCCAGCAGCTTATGGGGAATGAGAACAGGGTCTCTCTCAACTAATGAAAAACTGTTTTTT.

V gene TRBV24-1 combines with J gene TRBJ2-1, with D possibly called TRBD1 or TRBD2 (5 bases each). The CDR3 has 13 residues. V was shortened by 5 bases and J by 6 bases, with 10 bases between the two germline ends. Germline V gives CDR1 KGHDR, CDR2 SFDVKD. This CDR3 is CATSAPGGNEQFF. DNA of the CDR3: TGTGCCACCAGTGCCCCTGGGGGCAATGAGCAGTTCTTC.

This clonotype was seen many times. The gene calls are TRBV14 and TRBJ2-7, with D uncertain. The CDR3 sequence is 14 residues long. Germline V gene data show CDR1 as SGHDN and CDR2 as FVKESK. V was pared by 4 bases and J by 0 bases, with 10 bases between. The CDR3, as DNA: TGTGCCAGCAGCCGACACGGGCCCTCCTACGAGCAGTACTTC. Translated: CASSRHGPSYEQYF.

This clonotype was seen ten or more times. V and J are TRBV6-1 and TRBJ1-1; TRBD1 is a possible D gene (5 bases). The V gene's germline CDR1 is MNHNS and CDR2 SASEGT. The CDR3 loop spans 14 amino acids. V was pared by 0 bases and J by 10 bases, with 15 bases between. The CDR3 region is CASSEAYGTSAAFF. The CDR3 bases are TGTGCCAGCAGTGAAGCATATGGGACCTCAGCAGCTTTCTTT.

The rearrangement uses TRBV7-2 and TRBJ1-5, with 8 bases lining up with TRBD1. CDR1 SGHTA and CDR2 FQGNSA come from the germline V gene. V dropped 3 bases and J dropped 0; count of bases not matched to a gene: 7. The CDR3 consists of 17 residues. CDR3 residues: CASSLGTGTYSNQPQHF. Here the CDR3 DNA reads TGTGCCAGCAGCTTGGGGACAGGAACATATAGCAATCAGCCCCAGCATTTT.

This clonotype has a count of ten or more. This chain links TRBV11-2 with TRBJ1-3, with TRBD1 matching over 7 bases. Germline loops: CDR1 SGHAT, CDR2 FQNNGV. V was clipped by 0 bases and J by 0 bases; unmatched bases: 2. CDR3 length: 16 amino acids. CDR3 region: CASSLEWDSSGNTIYF. The CDR3 DNA follows: TGTGCCAGCAGCTTAGAATGGGACAGCTCTGGAAACACCATATATTTT.

This clonotype was seen many times. This chain uses TRBV3-1 with TRBJ1-5; TRBD1 might be the D (5 bases). Germline lookup yields CDR1 LGHDT and CDR2 YNNKEL (reference sequence). The V end lost 2 bases, the J end lost 1 base, and 6 bases lay between the germline ends. CDR3 length: 14 amino acids. DNA for the CDR3: TGTGCCAGCAGCCAATCAGGGAGCAATCAGCCCCAGCATTTT. This codes for CASSQSGSNQPQHF. Looking up the rest from reference TRBV3-1 and TRBJ1-5 gives the full variable domain: DTAVSQTPKYLVTQMGNDKSIKCEQNLGHDTMYWYKQDSKKFLKIMFSYNNKELIINETVPNRFSPKSPDKAHLNLHINSLELGDSAVYFCASSQSGSNQPQHFGDGTRLSIL.

This clonotype has a handful of counts. The genes are TRBV5-1 and TRBJ1-6; the D is unclear. With 1 base removed from V and 0 bases from J, the gap between germline ends came to 8 bases. CDR1 and CDR2 (germline): SGHRS, YFSETQ. CDR3 length: 16 residues. The CDR3 bases are TGCGCCAGCAGCTTGCAAGAGAGCTCCTATAATTCACCCCTCCACTTT. Amino acid sequence: CASSLQESSYNSPLHF. Variable domain in full (rest from reference TRBV5-1 and TRBJ1-6): KAGVTQTPRYLIKTRGQQVTLSCSPISGHRSVSWYQQTPGQGLQFLFEYFSETQRNKGNFPGRFSGRQFSNSRSEMNVSTLELGDSALYLCASSLQESSYNSPLHFGNGTRLTVT.

Ten or more counts support this clonotype. This chain joins TRBV12-3 or TRBV12-4 and TRBJ2-3; 11 bases map to TRBD2. V lost 4 bases and J lost 3; bases outside the gene matches: 6. The CDR3 length is 16 residues. This chain's CDR3 is CASSSYLAGGTDTQYF. The CDR3 nucleotides are TGTGCCAGCAGTTCATATCTAGCGGGAGGAACAGATACGCAGTATTTT.

This clonotype was counted ten times or more. The chain carries TRBV16 and TRBJ2-1; no firm D call. V was shortened by 2 bases and J by 9 bases, with 11 bases between the two germline ends. This CDR3 comprises 13 residues. Germline assignment: CDR1 KGHSY and CDR2 FQNENV. CDR3 DNA: TGTGCCAGCAGCCAAACCCCTACGAGTGAGCAGTTCTTC. Protein product: CASSQTPTSEQFF.

A few counts support this clonotype. V is TRBV20-1 and J is TRBJ2-2; 9 nucleotides line up with TRBD2. There are 16 residues in the CDR3. V was clipped by 0 bases and J by 7 bases; unmatched bases: 9. CDR1 and CDR2 (germline): DFQATT, SNEGSKA (reference sequence). The CDR3 sequence: CSARDLIAGDLGELFF. For the CDR3, the DNA is TGCAGTGCTAGAGACCTGATAGCGGGAGACCTCGGGGAGCTGTTTTTT.

With regard to this clonotype: Since a far larger clone is one base different, this is likely a read error. V gene TRBV28 combines with J gene TRBJ2-1, with a tentative D call TRBD2 (5 bases). The V gene's germline CDR1 is MDHEN and CDR2 SYDVKM. V lost 6 bases and J 13 bases, leaving 13 bases between the germline ends. The CDR3 spans 11 residues. The DNA for the CDR3 is TGTGCCAGCAGCAAGGGAGAGACCCAGTTCTTC. Its protein product is CASSKGETQFF.

This clonotype was counted ten times or more. The chain carries TRBV10-3 and TRBJ2-1, with a weak D call TRBD2 (5 bases). The CDR3 runs 13 residues. CDR1 and CDR2 from the germline V gene are ENHRY and SYGVKD. V was cut by 3 bases and J by 11 bases, with 14 bases left in between. The CDR3 nucleotides are TGTGCCATCAGTGACTCTACGAGGGCAAAGCAGTTCTTC. Its translation: CAISDSTRAKQFF.

V is TRBV10-3 and J is TRBJ1-5, with D unclear. Per the germline V gene, CDR1 is ENHRY and CDR2 is SYGVKD. Trimming left V 6 bases short and J 5 bases short, with 8 bases between. This CDR3 comprises 12 residues. Here the CDR3 reads CAIRDRDQPQHF. In nucleotides, the CDR3 is TGTGCCATCAGGGACCGAGATCAGCCCCAGCATTTT.

This rearrangement joins TRBV14 to TRBJ1-3; the D gene is possibly TRBD1 (5 bases). CDR1 and CDR2 from the germline V gene are SGHDN and FVKESK. This CDR3 region has 16 residues. V was cut by 4 bases and J by 0 bases, with 13 bases left in between. CDR3 bases: TGTGCCAGCAGCCCTCTGGGGCCTCCCTCTGGAAACACCATATATTTT. Translation gives CASSPLGPPSGNTIYF.

In its sample, this clonotype was seen many times. The chain links TRBV20-1 to TRBJ1-2; D call uncertain. The CDR3 sequence is 12 residues long. Germline CDR1 DFQATT, CDR2 SNEGSKA (reference sequence). V was pared by 6 bases and J by 0 bases, with 8 bases between. The CDR3 sequence: CSAVIANYGYTF. DNA of the CDR3: TGCAGTGCCGTAATAGCTAACTATGGCTACACCTTC.

By sample fraction, this clonotype is medium-sized (0.01 to 0.1%). The V call is TRBV16, the J call TRBJ2-1; tentatively, D is TRBD2 (5 bases). Looked up from germline, CDR1 is KGHSY and CDR2 is FQNENV. The CDR3 is made up of 15 amino acids. The V and J ends lost 0 bases and 0 bases respectively, with 6 bases between them. This chain's CDR3 is CASSQSGSSYNEQFF. The CDR3 coding sequence is TGTGCCAGCAGCCAATCGGGGAGCTCCTACAATGAGCAGTTCTTC.

This clonotype showed up many times. CDR3 coding DNA: TGTGCCAGCAGTGAAAGGGACTCTGGTGAAAAACTGTTTTTT. Translated, it gives CASSERDSGEKLFF. The chain couples TRBV2 to TRBJ1-4, with D perhaps matching TRBD1 (5 bases). The CDR3 is made up of 14 amino acids. Germline V gene data show CDR1 as SNHLY and CDR2 as FYNNEI. Between the trimmed V and J ends, which lost 2 bases and 7 bases, there was a span of 11 bases.

Comment on this clonotype: A read error may account for a junction end that differs from germline. The rearrangement links TRBV7-3 to TRBJ2-2; TRBD2 might be the D (5 bases). Per the germline V gene, CDR1 is SGHTA and CDR2 is FQGTGA. This CDR3 has 12 amino acids. The CDR3 nucleotides read TGTGCCAGCAGCTTAAACACCGGGGAGCTGTCTTTT. Translating gives CASSLNTGELSF.

This clonotype was seen many times. The V call is TRBV28, the J call TRBJ2-6, with D unclear. The CDR3 covers 16 residues. Trimming left V 1 base short and J 0 bases short, with 7 bases between. The germline V gene has CDR1 MDHEN and CDR2 SYDVKM. CDR3 nucleotide sequence: TGTGCCAGCAGTTTATTGATCAGCTCTGGGGCCAACGTCCTGACTTTC. Protein: CASSLLISSGANVLTF.

At least ten counts were recorded for this clonotype. The J gene is TRBJ2-1, the V gene TRBV7-9, with 10 bases identical to TRBD2. The ends lost 1 base at V and 4 bases at J; junction bases unmatched: 4. CDR3 length: 16 residues. Germline values: CDR1 SEHNR, CDR2 FQNEAQ (reference sequence). The DNA of the CDR3 is TGTGCCAGCAGCTTAGATAGGACTAGCGGATACAATGAGCAGTTCTTC. As protein: CASSLDRTSGYNEQFF.

In regard to this clonotype: The junction departs from the called germline gene at one end, perhaps through a read error. J is TRBJ1-2 and V is TRBV12-3 or TRBV12-4, with D perhaps TRBD1 (5 bases). The CDR3 extends over 13 amino acids. CDR3 in DNA: TGTGCCGGCAGTTTAGCCGGGGCCTATGGCTACACCTTC. It yields the protein CAGSLAGAYGYTF.

Ten or more counts support this clonotype. V gene TRBV6-1 combines with J gene TRBJ1-1; TRBD1 matches 7 bases. The V segment lost 5 bases and the J segment 3 bases; nucleotides outside the gene matches: 6. Germline lookup yields CDR1 MNHNS and CDR2 SASEGT. This CDR3 contains 14 residues. CDR3 amino acids: CASSKDRVDTEAFF. As DNA, the CDR3 is TGTGCCAGCAGTAAAGACAGGGTGGACACTGAAGCTTTCTTT.

The genes are TRBV20-1 and TRBJ1-1; tentative D call: TRBD1 (5 bases). There are 14 residues in the CDR3. Germline CDR1 and CDR2: DFQATT and SNEGSKA (reference sequence). V was trimmed by 0 bases and J by 2 bases, leaving 10 bases between them. In nucleotides, the CDR3 is TGCAGTGCTAGAGATTACAGGACAAACACTGAAGCTTTCTTT. Amino acids: CSARDYRTNTEAFF.

The chain combines TRBV3-1 with TRBJ1-1, with D unresolved. The CDR3 contains 14 residues. Looked up from germline, CDR1 is LGHDT and CDR2 is YNNKEL (reference sequence). Trimming shortened V by 1 base and J by 4 bases, and 10 bases separated the two germline ends. The CDR3 protein is CASSQAITVTEAFF. The CDR3 DNA is TGTGCCAGCAGCCAAGCCATCACAGTCACTGAAGCTTTCTTT.